This T cell receptor beta chain was recovered during a study of control samples from healthy donors and cancer patients. Germline assignment: CDR1 SGHNT and CDR2 YYREEE (reference sequence). CDR3 length: 15 residues. The V gene end was trimmed by 4 bases and the J gene end by 4 bases; junction bases not matched to a gene: 10. Here immunoSEQ multiplex PCR was the method, and the copy in TCRdb shows in-frame clones only, minus some. The table has 150,000 to 200,000 clones, about 91% seen once. Sequenced sample: blood. The origin of this receptor is a woman aged 40-49 years in good health. The rearrangement joins TRBV5-4 to TRBJ1-2, with TRBD1 identical over 7 bases. CDR3 sequence reads: CASSPQGQSTYGYTF. The DNA of the CDR3 is TGTGCCAGCAGCCCCCAGGGACAGTCTACCTATGGCTACACCTTC.